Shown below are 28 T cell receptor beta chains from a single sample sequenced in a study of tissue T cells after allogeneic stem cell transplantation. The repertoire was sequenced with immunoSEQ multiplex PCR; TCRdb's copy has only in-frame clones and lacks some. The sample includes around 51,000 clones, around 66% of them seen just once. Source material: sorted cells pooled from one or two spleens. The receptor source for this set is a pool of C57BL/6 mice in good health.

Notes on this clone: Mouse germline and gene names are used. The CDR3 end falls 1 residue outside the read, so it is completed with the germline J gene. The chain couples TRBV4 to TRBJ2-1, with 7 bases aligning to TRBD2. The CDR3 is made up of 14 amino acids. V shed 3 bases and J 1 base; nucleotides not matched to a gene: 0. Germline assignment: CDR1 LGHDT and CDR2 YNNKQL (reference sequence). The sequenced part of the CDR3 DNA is TGTGCCAGCAGCTACTGGGGGAACTATGCTGAGCAGTTC. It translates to CASSYWGNYAEQF. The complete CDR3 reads CASSYWGNYAEQFF.

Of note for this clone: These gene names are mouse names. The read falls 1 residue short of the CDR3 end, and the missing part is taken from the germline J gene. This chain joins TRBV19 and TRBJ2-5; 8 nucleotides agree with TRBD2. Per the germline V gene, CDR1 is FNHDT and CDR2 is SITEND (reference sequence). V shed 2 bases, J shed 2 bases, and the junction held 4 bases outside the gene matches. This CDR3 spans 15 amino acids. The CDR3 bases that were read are TGTGCCAGCAGTATTGCTGGGGGGACCCAAGACACCCAGTAC. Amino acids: CASSIAGGTQDTQY. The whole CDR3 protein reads CASSIAGGTQDTQYF.

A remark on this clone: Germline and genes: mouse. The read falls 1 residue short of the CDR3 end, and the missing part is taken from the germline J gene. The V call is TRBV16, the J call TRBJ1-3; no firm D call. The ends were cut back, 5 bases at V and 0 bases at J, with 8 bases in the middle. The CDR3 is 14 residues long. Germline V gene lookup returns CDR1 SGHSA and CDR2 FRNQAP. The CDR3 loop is CASSLQNSGNTLYF. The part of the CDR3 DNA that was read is TGTGCAAGCAGCCTACAAAATTCTGGAAATACGCTCTAT.

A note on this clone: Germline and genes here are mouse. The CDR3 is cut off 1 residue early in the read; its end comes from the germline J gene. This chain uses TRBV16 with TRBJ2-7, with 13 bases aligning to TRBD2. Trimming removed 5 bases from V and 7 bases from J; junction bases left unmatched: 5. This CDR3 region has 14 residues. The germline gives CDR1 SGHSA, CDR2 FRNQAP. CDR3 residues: CASSLGLGGREQYF. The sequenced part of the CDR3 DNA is TGTGCAAGCAGCCTCGGACTGGGGGGGCGAGAACAGTAC.

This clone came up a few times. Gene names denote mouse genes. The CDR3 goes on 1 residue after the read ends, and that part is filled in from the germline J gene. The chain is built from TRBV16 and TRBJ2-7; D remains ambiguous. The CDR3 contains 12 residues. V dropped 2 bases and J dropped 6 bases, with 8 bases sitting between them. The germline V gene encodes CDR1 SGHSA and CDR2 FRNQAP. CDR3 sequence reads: CASSLTGVEQYF. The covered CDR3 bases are TGTGCAAGCAGCTTAACCGGGGTTGAACAGTAC.

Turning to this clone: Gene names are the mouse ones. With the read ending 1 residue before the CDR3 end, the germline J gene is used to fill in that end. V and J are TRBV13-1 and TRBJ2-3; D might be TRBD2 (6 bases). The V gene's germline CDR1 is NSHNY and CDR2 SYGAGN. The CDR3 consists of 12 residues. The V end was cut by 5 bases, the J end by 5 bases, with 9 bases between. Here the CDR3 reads CASRAGEETLYF. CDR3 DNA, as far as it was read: TGTGCCAGCAGGGCTGGGGAAGAAACGCTGTAT.

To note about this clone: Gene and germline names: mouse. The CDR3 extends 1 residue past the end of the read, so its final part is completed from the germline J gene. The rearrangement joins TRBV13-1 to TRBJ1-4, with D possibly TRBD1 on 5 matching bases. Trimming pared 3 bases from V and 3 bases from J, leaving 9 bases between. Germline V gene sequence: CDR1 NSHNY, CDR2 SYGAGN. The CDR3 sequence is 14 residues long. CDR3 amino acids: CASSVQGANERLFF. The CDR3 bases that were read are TGTGCCAGCAGTGTTCAGGGAGCCAACGAAAGATTATTT.

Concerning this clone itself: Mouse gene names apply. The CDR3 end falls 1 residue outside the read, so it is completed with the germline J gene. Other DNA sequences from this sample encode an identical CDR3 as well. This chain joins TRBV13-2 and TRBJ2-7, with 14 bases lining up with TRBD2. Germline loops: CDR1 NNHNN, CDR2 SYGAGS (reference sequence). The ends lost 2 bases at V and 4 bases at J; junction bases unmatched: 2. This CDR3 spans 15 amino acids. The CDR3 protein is CASGEGTGGAYEQYF. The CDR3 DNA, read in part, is TGTGCCAGCGGTGAGGGGACTGGGGGGGCTTATGAACAGTAC.

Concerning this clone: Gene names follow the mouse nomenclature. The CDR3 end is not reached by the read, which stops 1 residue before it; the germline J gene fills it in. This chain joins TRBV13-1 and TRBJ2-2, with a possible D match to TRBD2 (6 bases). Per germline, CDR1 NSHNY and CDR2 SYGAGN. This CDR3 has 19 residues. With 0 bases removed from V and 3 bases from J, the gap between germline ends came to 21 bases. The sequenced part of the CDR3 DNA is TGTGCCAGCAGTGATGCAAAGGGAAACCGGGACTTTTACACCGGGCAGCTCTAC. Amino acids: CASSDAKGNRDFYTGQLY. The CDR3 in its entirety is CASSDAKGNRDFYTGQLYF.

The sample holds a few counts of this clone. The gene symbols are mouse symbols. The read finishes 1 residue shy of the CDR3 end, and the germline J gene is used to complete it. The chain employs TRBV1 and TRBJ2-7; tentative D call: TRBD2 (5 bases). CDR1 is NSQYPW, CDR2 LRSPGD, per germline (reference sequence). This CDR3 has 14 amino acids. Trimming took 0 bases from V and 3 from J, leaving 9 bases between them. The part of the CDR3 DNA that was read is TGCACCTGCAGTGCAGATTTGGGGAGCTATGAACAGTAC. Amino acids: CTCSADLGSYEQY. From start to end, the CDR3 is CTCSADLGSYEQYF.

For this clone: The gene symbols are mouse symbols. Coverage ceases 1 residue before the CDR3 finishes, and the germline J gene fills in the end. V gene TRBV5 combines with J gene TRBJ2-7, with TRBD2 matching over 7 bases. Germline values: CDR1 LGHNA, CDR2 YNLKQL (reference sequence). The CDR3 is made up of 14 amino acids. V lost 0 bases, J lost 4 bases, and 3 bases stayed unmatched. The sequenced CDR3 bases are TGTGCCAGCAGCCAAGAATCTGGGGGTTATGAACAGTAC. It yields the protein CASSQESGGYEQY. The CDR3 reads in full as CASSQESGGYEQYF.

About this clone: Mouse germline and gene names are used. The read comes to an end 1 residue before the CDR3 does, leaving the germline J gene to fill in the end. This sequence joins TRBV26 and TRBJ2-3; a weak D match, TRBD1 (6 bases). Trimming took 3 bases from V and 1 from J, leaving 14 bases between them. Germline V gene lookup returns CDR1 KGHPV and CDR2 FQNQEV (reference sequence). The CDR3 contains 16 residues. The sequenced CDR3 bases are TGTGCCAGCAGTCTACGCCAGGGGTCAGGTGCAGAAACGCTGTAT. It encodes CASSLRQGSGAETLY. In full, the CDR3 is CASSLRQGSGAETLYF.

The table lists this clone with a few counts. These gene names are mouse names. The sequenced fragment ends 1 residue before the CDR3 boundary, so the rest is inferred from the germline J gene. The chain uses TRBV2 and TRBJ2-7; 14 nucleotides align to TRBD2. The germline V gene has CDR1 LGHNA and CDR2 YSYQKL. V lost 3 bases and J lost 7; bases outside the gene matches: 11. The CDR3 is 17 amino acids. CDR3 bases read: TGTGCCAGCAGCCACCCTTCCGGGACTGGGGGGGCGCGGGAACAGTAC. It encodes CASSHPSGTGGAREQY. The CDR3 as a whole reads CASSHPSGTGGAREQYF.

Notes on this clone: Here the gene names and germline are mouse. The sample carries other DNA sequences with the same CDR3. CDR3 sequence reads: CASSDTGNSDYTF. Partial CDR3 DNA: TGTGCCAGCAGTGATACAGGGAACTCCGACTACACC. The chain links TRBV13-1 to TRBJ1-2, with a possible D match to TRBD1 (6 bases). The sequenced fragment ends 1 residue before the CDR3 boundary, so the rest is inferred from the germline J gene. The germline V and J ends were trimmed by 1 base and 2 bases, with 6 bases remaining between them. The CDR3 is made up of 13 amino acids. Germline V CDR1 and CDR2: NSHNY, SYGAGN.

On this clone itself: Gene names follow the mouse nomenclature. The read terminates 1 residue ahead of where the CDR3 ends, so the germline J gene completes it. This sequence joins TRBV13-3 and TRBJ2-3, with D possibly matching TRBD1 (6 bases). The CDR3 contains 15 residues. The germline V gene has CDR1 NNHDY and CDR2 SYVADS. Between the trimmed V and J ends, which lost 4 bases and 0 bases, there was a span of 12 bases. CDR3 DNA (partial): TGTGCCAGCAGTCAAAACAGGGATAGTGCAGAAACGCTGTAT. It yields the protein CASSQNRDSAETLY. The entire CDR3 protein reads CASSQNRDSAETLYF.

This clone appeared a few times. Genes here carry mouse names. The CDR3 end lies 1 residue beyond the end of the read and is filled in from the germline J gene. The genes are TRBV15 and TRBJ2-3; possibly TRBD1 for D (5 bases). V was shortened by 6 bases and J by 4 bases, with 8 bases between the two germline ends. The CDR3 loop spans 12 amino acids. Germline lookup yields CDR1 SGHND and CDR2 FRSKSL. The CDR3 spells CASSSGPETLYF. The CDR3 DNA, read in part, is TGTGCCAGCAGCTCAGGGCCAGAAACGCTGTAT.

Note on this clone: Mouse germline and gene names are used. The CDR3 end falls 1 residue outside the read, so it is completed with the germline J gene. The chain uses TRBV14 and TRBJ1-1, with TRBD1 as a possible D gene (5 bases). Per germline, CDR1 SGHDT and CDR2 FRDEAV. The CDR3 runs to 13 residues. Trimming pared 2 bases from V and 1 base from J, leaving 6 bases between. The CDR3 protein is CASSLTVNTEVFF. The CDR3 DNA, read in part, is TGTGCCAGCAGTTTGACAGTAAACACAGAAGTCTTC.

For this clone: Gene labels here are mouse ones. The DNA read from the CDR3 is TGTGCCAGCAGTATGGGGGTAAACACAGAAGTCTTC. It translates to CASSMGVNTEVF. The full CDR3 is CASSMGVNTEVFF. The rearrangement joins TRBV19 to TRBJ1-1; a possible D gene is TRBD1 (5 bases). The DNA ends 1 residue before the CDR3 does, and the rest of the CDR3 is filled in from the germline J gene. The germline V gene has CDR1 FNHDT and CDR2 SITEND (reference sequence). The CDR3 has 13 residues. V shed 2 bases and J shed 1 base, with 6 bases lying between them.

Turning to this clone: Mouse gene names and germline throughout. The CDR3 region is CASSDTGFEQYF. The sequenced CDR3 bases are TGTGCCAGCAGTGATACAGGGTTTGAACAGTAC. This chain joins TRBV13-3 and TRBJ2-7, with D perhaps TRBD1 (6 bases). Read sequence stops 1 residue before the CDR3 end, and the germline J gene provides the missing end. This CDR3 is built from 12 residues. Per germline, CDR1 NNHDY and CDR2 SYVADS. The V end was cut by 1 base, the J end by 6 bases, with 8 bases between.

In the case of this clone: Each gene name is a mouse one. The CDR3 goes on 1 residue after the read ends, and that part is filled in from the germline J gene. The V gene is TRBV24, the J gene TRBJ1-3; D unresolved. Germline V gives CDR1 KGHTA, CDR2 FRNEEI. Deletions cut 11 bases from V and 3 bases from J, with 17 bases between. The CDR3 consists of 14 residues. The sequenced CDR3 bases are TGTGCCCACGAGGGCAGATGTTTTGGAAATACGCTCTAT. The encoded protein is CAHEGRCFGNTLY. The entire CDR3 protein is CAHEGRCFGNTLYF.

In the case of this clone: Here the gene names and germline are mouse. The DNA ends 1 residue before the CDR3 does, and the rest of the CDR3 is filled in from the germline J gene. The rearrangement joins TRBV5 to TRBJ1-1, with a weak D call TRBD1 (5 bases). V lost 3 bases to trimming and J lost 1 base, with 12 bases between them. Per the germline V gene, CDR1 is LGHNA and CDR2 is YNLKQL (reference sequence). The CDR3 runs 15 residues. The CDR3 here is CASSHPQGGNTEVFF. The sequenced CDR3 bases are TGTGCCAGCAGCCACCCCCAGGGTGGGAACACAGAAGTCTTC.

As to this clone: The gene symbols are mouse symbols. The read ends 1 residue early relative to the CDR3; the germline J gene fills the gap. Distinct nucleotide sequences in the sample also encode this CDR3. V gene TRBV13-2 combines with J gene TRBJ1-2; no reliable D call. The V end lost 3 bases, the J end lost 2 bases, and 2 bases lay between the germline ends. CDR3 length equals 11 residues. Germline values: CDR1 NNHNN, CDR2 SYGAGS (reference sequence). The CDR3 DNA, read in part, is TGTGCCAGCGGTGGGAACTCCGACTACACC. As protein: CASGGNSDYT. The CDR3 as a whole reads CASGGNSDYTF.

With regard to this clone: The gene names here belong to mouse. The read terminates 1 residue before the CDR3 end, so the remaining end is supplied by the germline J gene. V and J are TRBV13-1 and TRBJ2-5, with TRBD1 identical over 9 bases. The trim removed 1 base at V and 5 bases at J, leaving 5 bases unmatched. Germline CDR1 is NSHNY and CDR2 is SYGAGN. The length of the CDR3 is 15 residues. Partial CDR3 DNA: TGTGCCAGCAGTGATCCGGGACAGGGAGGAGACACCCAGTAC. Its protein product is CASSDPGQGGDTQY. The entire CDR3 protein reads CASSDPGQGGDTQYF.

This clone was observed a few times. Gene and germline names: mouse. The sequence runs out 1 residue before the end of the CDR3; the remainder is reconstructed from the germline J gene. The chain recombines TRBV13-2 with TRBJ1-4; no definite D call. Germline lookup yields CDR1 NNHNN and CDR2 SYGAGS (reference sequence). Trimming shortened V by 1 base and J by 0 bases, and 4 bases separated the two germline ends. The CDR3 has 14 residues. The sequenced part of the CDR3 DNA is TGTGCCAGCGGTGATATCGTTTCCAACGAAAGATTATTT. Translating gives CASGDIVSNERLF. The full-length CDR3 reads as CASGDIVSNERLFF.

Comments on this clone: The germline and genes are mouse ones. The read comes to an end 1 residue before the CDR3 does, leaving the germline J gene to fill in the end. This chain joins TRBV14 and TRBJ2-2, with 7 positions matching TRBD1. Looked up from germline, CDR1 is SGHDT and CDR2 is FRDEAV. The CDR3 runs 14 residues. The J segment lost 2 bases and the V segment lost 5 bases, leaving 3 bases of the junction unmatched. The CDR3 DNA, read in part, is TGTGCCAGCAGCCTGGGACAGAACACCGGGCAGCTCTAC. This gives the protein CASSLGQNTGQLY. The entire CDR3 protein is CASSLGQNTGQLYF.

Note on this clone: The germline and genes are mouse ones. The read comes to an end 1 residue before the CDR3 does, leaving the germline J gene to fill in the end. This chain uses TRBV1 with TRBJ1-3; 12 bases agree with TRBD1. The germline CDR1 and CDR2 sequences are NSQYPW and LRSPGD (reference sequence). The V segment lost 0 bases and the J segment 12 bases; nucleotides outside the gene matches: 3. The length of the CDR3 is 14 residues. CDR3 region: CTCSAEGTGGGLYF. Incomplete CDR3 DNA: TGCACCTGCAGTGCAGAAGGGACAGGGGGCGGGCTCTAT.

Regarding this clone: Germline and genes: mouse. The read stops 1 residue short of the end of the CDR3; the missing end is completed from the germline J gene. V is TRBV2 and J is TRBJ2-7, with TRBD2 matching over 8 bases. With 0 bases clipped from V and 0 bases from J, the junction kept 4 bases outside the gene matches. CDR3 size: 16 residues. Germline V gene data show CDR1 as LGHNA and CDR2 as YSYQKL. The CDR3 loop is CASSQESGGISYEQYF. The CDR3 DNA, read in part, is TGTGCCAGCAGCCAAGAGTCTGGGGGGATCTCCTATGAACAGTAC.

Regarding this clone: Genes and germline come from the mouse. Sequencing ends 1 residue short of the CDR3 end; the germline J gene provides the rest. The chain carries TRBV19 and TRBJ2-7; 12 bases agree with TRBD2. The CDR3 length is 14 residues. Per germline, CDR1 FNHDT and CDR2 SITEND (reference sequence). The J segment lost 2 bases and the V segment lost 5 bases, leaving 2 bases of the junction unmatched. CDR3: CASSDWGGAYEQYF. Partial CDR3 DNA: TGTGCCAGCAGCGACTGGGGGGGCGCCTATGAACAGTAC.